Following are 13 T cell receptor beta chains from one sample sequenced in a study of shared clonotypes between healthy human individuals. Method: immunoSEQ multiplex PCR; TCRdb's copy keeps in-frame clones and lacks some. The sample gives over a million clones, roughly 96% of which show up once; about 1.2% is in the top ten. Sequenced: naive CD4+ T cells sorted from blood. The subset denotes: CD45RA+ positively selected. These receptors were collected from a man aged 25-40 years in good health.

The V and J genes are TRBV15 and TRBJ2-7; D remains ambiguous. Trimming took off 0 bases at V and 4 bases at J, with 7 bases between the two ends. The CDR3 loop spans 13 amino acids. The germline gives CDR1 LNHNV, CDR2 YYDKDF (reference sequence). The CDR3 is CATSRDWKYEQYF. The CDR3 DNA follows: TGTGCCACCAGCAGAGATTGGAAGTACGAGCAGTACTTC.

The chain joins TRBV2 to TRBJ1-4, with D possibly matching TRBD1 (6 bases). The CDR3 spans 13 residues. The V and J ends lost 8 bases and 10 bases respectively, with 17 bases between them. CDR1 and CDR2 from the germline V gene are SNHLY and FYNNEI. The CDR3 DNA reads TGTGCCAGCGGGGGGCAGGGTGAGGTAAAACTGTTTTTT. Its translation is CASGGQGEVKLFF.

This rearrangement joins TRBV2 to TRBJ2-2; the D gene is possibly TRBD2 (7 bases). This CDR3 has 16 residues. Germline CDR1 and CDR2: SNHLY and FYNNEI. Between the trimmed V and J ends, which lost 3 bases and 4 bases, there was a span of 15 bases. The CDR3 protein is CASSDLQGRVTGELFF. Written as DNA, the CDR3 is TGTGCCAGCAGTGACCTCCAGGGGAGGGTCACCGGGGAGCTGTTTTTT. The full variable domain, rest sourced from reference TRBV2 and TRBJ2-2, is EPEVTQTPSHQVTQMGQEVILRCVPISNHLYFYWYRQILGQKVEFLVSFYNNEISEKSEIFDDQFSVERPDGSNFTLKIRSTKLEDSAMYFCASSDLQGRVTGELFFGEGSRLTVL.

This rearrangement joins TRBV7-9 to TRBJ2-7; the D gene is possibly TRBD2 (6 bases). The CDR3 runs to 12 residues. The germline V gene has CDR1 SEHNR and CDR2 FQNEAQ (reference sequence). V was trimmed by 5 bases and J by 3 bases, leaving 8 bases between them. Here the CDR3 reads CASSTGVYEQYF. CDR3 DNA: TGTGCCAGCAGCACGGGAGTCTACGAGCAGTACTTC.

This clone was seen a handful of times. J is TRBJ2-5 and V is TRBV28, with 8 bases fitting TRBD1. The germline CDR1 and CDR2 sequences are MDHEN and SYDVKM. CDR3 length: 15 residues. V trimming: 2 bases; J trimming: 2 bases; junction bases outside the gene matches: 4. This CDR3 reads CASSLTGTGQETQYF. The DNA for the CDR3 is TGTGCCAGCAGTTTAACCGGGACAGGACAAGAGACCCAGTACTTC.

This chain joins TRBV19 and TRBJ2-5, with D perhaps matching TRBD1 (6 bases). This CDR3 has 15 amino acids. Per the germline V gene, CDR1 is LNHDA and CDR2 is SQIVND (reference sequence). V lost 3 bases, J lost 2 bases, and 13 bases lay in between. The CDR3 protein is CASSMSGAVQETQYF. CDR3 sequence (DNA): TGTGCCAGTAGTATGTCAGGGGCCGTACAAGAGACCCAGTACTTC.

This chain links TRBV5-4 with TRBJ2-2; 9 bases agree with TRBD1. The CDR3 is 15 residues long. Unmatched junction bases numbered 0, after V lost 3 bases and J lost 0 bases. CDR1 is SGHNT and CDR2 is YYREEE in the germline V gene (reference sequence). As DNA, the CDR3 is TGTGCCAGCAGCTGGACAGGGGCGAACACCGGGGAGCTGTTTTTT. Translation: CASSWTGANTGELFF.

The chain has TRBV1 and TRBJ2-3; TRBD2 is the table's D call and was not checked against the DNA. TRBV1 is marked as a pseudogene. The CDR3 is 16 residues long. CDR3 in DNA: TGCACCAGCAGCCAAATAGCGGGACTCCGGCCAGATACGCAGTATTTT. Amino acid sequence: CTSSQIAGLRPDTQYF.

The chain employs TRBV6-6 and TRBJ1-2, with D unclear. Trimming took 7 bases from V and 5 from J, leaving 11 bases between them. Germline lookup yields CDR1 MNHNY and CDR2 SVGAGI (reference sequence). The length of the CDR3 is 12 residues. CDR3 loop: CASTAEPYGYTF. CDR3 coding DNA: TGTGCCAGCACGGCGGAGCCTTATGGCTACACCTTC.

V gene TRBV18 combines with J gene TRBJ2-5; D call uncertain. The CDR3 spans 15 residues. Germline lookup yields CDR1 KGHSH and CDR2 LQKENI. V was cut by 6 bases and J by 7 bases, with 21 bases left in between. CDR3 residues: CASSPQDVRIGTQYF. The CDR3 bases are TGTGCCAGCTCGCCTCAGGACGTCCGTATAGGGACCCAGTACTTC.

The V call is TRBV19, the J call TRBJ1-2; D remains ambiguous. Trimming cost V 8 bases and J 2 bases, with 9 bases left between them. CDR1 LNHDA and CDR2 SQIVND come from the germline V gene (reference sequence). The length of the CDR3 is 12 residues. The CDR3: CASDVGNYGYTF. The CDR3, as DNA: TGTGCCAGTGACGTTGGGAACTATGGCTACACCTTC.

The chain recombines TRBV12-5 with TRBJ1-1; TRBD1 is a possible D gene (6 bases). Trimming shortened V by 2 bases and J by 0 bases, and 13 bases separated the two germline ends. Germline assignment: CDR1 LGHNT and CDR2 FRNRAP. The CDR3 length is 16 residues. CDR3 sequence reads: CASGLLPGAMNTEAFF. In DNA form, the CDR3 reads TGTGCTAGTGGTTTGCTCCCAGGGGCGATGAACACTGAAGCTTTCTTT.

This chain joins TRBV27 and TRBJ2-5; D possibly corresponds to TRBD1 (6 bases). The CDR3 is 15 amino acids. V gave up 5 bases and J gave up 2 bases, with 15 bases separating them. Looked up from germline, CDR1 is MNHEY and CDR2 is SMNVEV (reference sequence). CDR3 nucleotides: TGTGCCAGCAGTAGGGACACTATTGGACAAGAGACCCAGTACTTC. This translates into CASSRDTIGQETQYF.